This passage covers 25 T cell receptor beta chains from one sample sequenced in a study of control samples from healthy donors and cancer patients. The table came from immunoSEQ multiplex PCR; TCRdb's copy has only in-frame clones and leaves some out. The sample consists of approximately 60,000 clones, 70% to 90% of them appearing once. Sequencing was performed on blood. The receptors were gathered from a man aged 40-50 years in good health.

The V and J genes are TRBV28 and TRBJ1-2, with 7 bases matching TRBD1. Germline V gene sequence: CDR1 MDHEN, CDR2 SYDVKM. Trimming cost V 0 bases and J 8 bases; bases outside gene matches: 9. The CDR3 runs 15 residues. CDR3 amino acids: CASSLWGAGGKGYTF. As DNA, the CDR3 is TGTGCCAGCAGTTTATGGGGGGCAGGGGGGAAGGGCTACACCTTC.

V gene TRBV19 combines with J gene TRBJ1-5; 9 positions agree with TRBD1. The CDR3 length is 15 residues. Germline V CDR1 and CDR2: LNHDA, SQIVND (reference sequence). J gave up 6 bases and V 5 bases, and 8 bases lay outside the gene matches. The CDR3 sequence: CASSPGTGLGQPQHF. The DNA of the CDR3 is TGTGCCAGTAGTCCCGGGACAGGGTTGGGTCAGCCCCAGCATTTT.

This chain links TRBV2 with TRBJ2-4; possibly TRBD2 for D (7 bases). Germline V gives CDR1 SNHLY, CDR2 FYNNEI. The V gene lost 6 bases and the J gene lost 8 bases, with 20 bases spanning the gap. The CDR3 covers 15 residues. CDR3 sequence (DNA): TGTGCCAGCAGCCTAGGAAGGGGGGGCGCGGACATTCAGTACTTC. Encoded protein: CASSLGRGGADIQYF.

This chain links TRBV18 with TRBJ1-1; TRBD1 matches 10 bases. The CDR3 consists of 16 residues. CDR1 is KGHSH, CDR2 LQKENI, per germline. V was pared by 3 bases and J by 1 base, with 5 bases of the junction left unmatched. The CDR3 nucleotides read TGTGCCAGCTCACCCGGGACAGGGGTTAGGAACACTGAAGCTTTCTTT. Protein sequence: CASSPGTGVRNTEAFF.

This chain links TRBV15 with TRBJ2-7; no reliable D call. V dropped 6 bases and J dropped 0 bases, with 12 bases sitting between them. CDR1 is LNHNV, CDR2 YYDKDF, per germline (reference sequence). This CDR3 is built from 14 residues. CDR3 coding DNA: TGTGCCACCAGATTAGTGTACGACTCCTACGAGCAGTACTTC. Translated, it gives CATRLVYDSYEQYF.

The chain carries TRBV6-4 and TRBJ2-6; the D is unclear. V gave up 8 bases and J gave up 0 bases, with 14 bases separating them. Germline loops: CDR1 MRHNA, CDR2 SNTAGT. The CDR3 consists of 16 residues. The CDR3 sequence: CASAPGFSSGANVLTF. The CDR3 DNA sequence: TGTGCCAGCGCCCCGGGCTTTAGCTCTGGGGCCAACGTCCTGACTTTC.

The chain couples TRBV12-5 to TRBJ2-5, with D possibly matching TRBD1 (6 bases). Germline V CDR1 and CDR2: LGHNT, FRNRAP. V shed 0 bases and J shed 5 bases, with 16 bases lying between them. The CDR3 runs 16 residues. CDR3: CASGLVLAGVGETQYF. In DNA form, the CDR3 reads TGTGCTAGTGGTTTGGTACTGGCAGGGGTAGGGGAGACCCAGTACTTC.

CDR3 loop: CASSEMTGRYNQPQHF. CDR3 in DNA: TGTGCCAGCAGTGAAATGACAGGGAGATACAATCAGCCCCAGCATTTT. The V call is TRBV2, the J call TRBJ1-5; 7 nucleotides align to TRBD1. Germline CDR1 SNHLY, CDR2 FYNNEI. The CDR3 has 16 residues. V trimming: 2 bases; J trimming: 3 bases; junction bases outside the gene matches: 7. Together with reference TRBV2 and TRBJ1-5, the CDR3 gives the full variable domain: EPEVTQTPSHQVTQMGQEVILRCVPISNHLYFYWYRQILGQKVEFLVSFYNNEISEKSEIFDDQFSVERPDGSNFTLKIRSTKLEDSAMYFCASSEMTGRYNQPQHFGDGTRLSIL.

The chain links TRBV3-1 (or the pseudogene TRBV3-2) to TRBJ1-1; D possibly corresponds to TRBD1 (5 bases). Germline values: CDR1 LGHDT, CDR2 YNNKEL (reference sequence). There are 13 residues in the CDR3. V dropped 6 bases and J dropped 1 base, with 9 bases sitting between them. CDR3 amino acids: CASSLQENTEAFF. CDR3 bases: TGTGCCAGCAGTCTACAGGAGAACACTGAAGCTTTCTTT.

V is TRBV4-2 and J is TRBJ2-3; D remains unclear. Per the germline V gene, CDR1 is LGHNA and CDR2 is YNFKEQ. This CDR3 has 15 amino acids. V lost 3 bases, J lost 7 bases, and 17 bases lay in between. Written as DNA, the CDR3 is TGTGCCAGCAGCCAGCCTGAAATTCCTCCGAATACGCAGTATTTT. The encoded protein is CASSQPEIPPNTQYF.

The chain combines TRBV11-3 with TRBJ2-4; D ambiguous. The germline CDR1 and CDR2 sequences are SGHNT and YENEEA. Trimming cost V 2 bases and J 9 bases, with 14 bases left between them. The CDR3 sequence is 14 residues long. The CDR3 is CASSLSRETGIQYF. CDR3 DNA: TGTGCCAGCAGCTTATCCCGAGAGACGGGCATTCAGTACTTC.

The V call is TRBV5-5, the J call TRBJ2-7, with 11 nucleotides matching TRBD2. Germline CDR1 SGHKS, CDR2 YYEKEE (reference sequence). The CDR3 covers 15 residues. The V and J ends lost 4 bases and 4 bases, in that order; junction bases with no gene match: 7. Here the CDR3 reads CASSADTSGSYEQYF. The CDR3, as DNA: TGTGCCAGCAGCGCGGACACTAGCGGGAGTTACGAGCAGTACTTC.

CDR3 in DNA: TGTGCCAGCAGCCTCGAGGGCTACGAGCAGTACTTC. This sequence encodes CASSLEGYEQYF. V usage is TRBV3-1 (or the pseudogene TRBV3-2) and J usage is TRBJ2-7; D possibly corresponds to TRBD2 (5 bases). The length of the CDR3 is 12 residues. Germline CDR1 reads LGHDT; CDR2 reads YNNKEL (reference sequence). Deletions cut 4 bases from V and 3 bases from J, with 7 bases between.

This rearrangement joins TRBV7-2 to TRBJ1-1, with D tentatively TRBD1 (5 bases). Germline V gene sequence: CDR1 SGHTA, CDR2 FQGNSA. V gave up 1 base and J gave up 5 bases, with 8 bases separating them. The CDR3 sequence is 13 residues long. The CDR3 DNA reads as TGTGCCAGCAGCTTAGATGGGGCGACTGAAGCTTTCTTT. Its protein is CASSLDGATEAFF.

The chain uses TRBV27 and TRBJ2-7, with 8 bases identical to TRBD2. The CDR3 length is 14 residues. V dropped 5 bases and J dropped 3; count of bases not matched to a gene: 6. Germline CDR1 MNHEY, CDR2 SMNVEV (reference sequence). DNA for the CDR3: TGTGCCAGCAGTGGTACTAGCGGAAACTACGAGCAGTACTTC. This translates into CASSGTSGNYEQYF.

J is TRBJ2-3 and V is TRBV15, with 8 positions matching TRBD2. After removal of 2 bases from V and 2 bases from J, the junction contained 12 bases not matched to a gene. Germline CDR1 is LNHNV and CDR2 is YYDKDF (reference sequence). The CDR3 length is 18 residues. The CDR3 nucleotides read TGTGCCACCAGCAGATATCTTCGAACGCGGGGGGACACAGATACGCAGTATTTT. Its protein is CATSRYLRTRGDTDTQYF.

This clone was seen a handful of times. V and J are TRBV7-2 and TRBJ1-5, with a tentative D call TRBD1 (6 bases). This CDR3 has 13 amino acids. The germline V gene encodes CDR1 SGHTA and CDR2 FQGNSA. V lost 5 bases and J 7 bases, leaving 12 bases between the germline ends. In DNA, the CDR3 is TGTGCCAGCAGCCCAAACAGGGACCAGCCCCAGCATTTT. It specifies CASSPNRDQPQHF. Filled out from reference TRBV7-2 and TRBJ1-5, the complete variable domain reads GAGVSQSPSNKVTEKGKDVELRCDPISGHTALYWYRQSLGQGLEFLIYFQGNSAPDKSGLPSDRFSAERTGGSVSTLTIQRTQQEDSAVYLCASSPNRDQPQHFGDGTRLSIL.

Of note for this clone: One end of the junction is discordant with germline, which a read error may explain. The chain employs TRBV7-7 and TRBJ1-4; no reliable D call. Per germline, CDR1 SSHAT and CDR2 FNYEAQ (reference sequence). This CDR3 is built from 15 residues. The CDR3 nucleotides are TGTGCTAGCAGCTTAGTCGGCGGAACTAATGAAAAACTGTTTTTT. Translation gives CASSLVGGTNEKLFF.

This clone was counted a few times. The chain combines TRBV6-6 with TRBJ2-7; tentative D call: TRBD1 (6 bases). The CDR3 is made up of 12 amino acids. Germline V CDR1 and CDR2: MNHNY, SVGAGI (reference sequence). V lost 2 bases and J lost 8, with 10 bases in between. The CDR3 protein is CASSYLRDKQYF. The CDR3 nucleotides read TGTGCCAGCAGTTACCTCAGGGACAAGCAGTACTTC.

This chain links TRBV18 with TRBJ2-5; 7 nucleotides agree with TRBD1. The length of the CDR3 is 15 residues. Germline CDR1 reads KGHSH; CDR2 reads LQKENI. J lost 2 bases, V lost 2 bases, and 5 bases had no gene match. DNA of the CDR3: TGTGCCAGCTCACCAGGGCAGGGGGTGCAAGAGACCCAGTACTTC. This translates into CASSPGQGVQETQYF.

The chain employs TRBV5-6 and TRBJ2-5; possible D gene TRBD1, 5 bases. Germline V gene data show CDR1 as SGHDT and CDR2 as YYEEEE. The CDR3 is 15 residues long. V lost 1 base and J lost 4, with 14 bases in between. Here the CDR3 reads CASSLSRVRGETQYF. The DNA of the CDR3 is TGTGCCAGCAGCTTGAGCAGGGTCAGAGGAGAGACCCAGTACTTC.

This clone was seen just once. The rearrangement uses TRBV6-1 and TRBJ1-2; no definite D call. Germline loops: CDR1 MNHNS, CDR2 SASEGT. This CDR3 spans 15 amino acids. With 0 bases removed from V and 7 bases from J, the gap between germline ends came to 15 bases. This CDR3 is CASSEAPMAGSGYTF. The CDR3 DNA reads as TGTGCCAGCAGTGAAGCGCCCATGGCGGGGTCTGGCTACACCTTC.

Regarding this clone: At one end, the junction sequence differs from germline, possibly due to a read error. The CDR3 region is CAGSSRTGVQEKLFF. The CDR3 DNA is TGTGCCGGCAGTTCTCGGACAGGGGTTCAAGAAAAACTGTTTTTT. The chain employs TRBV27 and TRBJ1-4, with 9 positions matching TRBD1. The CDR3 sequence is 15 residues long. CDR1 is MNHEY, CDR2 SMNVEV, per germline (reference sequence).

The chain employs TRBV7-3 and TRBJ2-5; 7 bases map to TRBD2. This CDR3 spans 15 amino acids. V was pared by 2 bases and J by 1 base, with 4 bases of the junction left unmatched. In germline, CDR1 is SGHTA, CDR2 FQGTGA. The CDR3 protein is CASSLVASGQETQYF. As DNA, the CDR3 is TGTGCCAGCAGCTTAGTCGCTAGCGGCCAAGAGACCCAGTACTTC.

This sequence joins TRBV5-1 and TRBJ1-1, with a possible D match to TRBD1 (5 bases). Trimming removed 5 bases from V and 7 bases from J, with 9 bases in between. In germline, CDR1 is SGHRS, CDR2 YFSETQ. This CDR3 is built from 11 residues. For the CDR3, the DNA is TGCGCCAGCAGGCGGGGGGATGAAGCTTTCTTT. Protein: CASRRGDEAFF.